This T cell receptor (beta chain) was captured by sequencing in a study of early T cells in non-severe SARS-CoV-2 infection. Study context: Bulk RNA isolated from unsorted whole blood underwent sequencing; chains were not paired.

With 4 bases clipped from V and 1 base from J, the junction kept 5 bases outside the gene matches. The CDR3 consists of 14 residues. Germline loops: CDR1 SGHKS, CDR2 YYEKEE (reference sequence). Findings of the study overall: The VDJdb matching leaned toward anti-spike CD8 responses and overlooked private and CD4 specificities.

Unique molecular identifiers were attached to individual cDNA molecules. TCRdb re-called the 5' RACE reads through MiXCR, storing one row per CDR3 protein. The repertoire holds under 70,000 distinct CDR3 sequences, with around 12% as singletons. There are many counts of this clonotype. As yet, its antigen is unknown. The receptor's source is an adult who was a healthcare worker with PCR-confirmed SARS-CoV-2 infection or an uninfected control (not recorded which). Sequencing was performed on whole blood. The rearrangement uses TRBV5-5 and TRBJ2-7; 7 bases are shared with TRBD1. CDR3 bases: TGTGCCAGCAGCCCTGGACAGGCTTCCTACGAGCAGTACTTC. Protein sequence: CASSPGQASYEQYF.